Included here is one T cell receptor beta chain sequence, with context. Its antigen is unknown. Method: immunoSEQ multiplex PCR; TCRdb's copy keeps in-frame clones and lacks some. Of about 2.3 million clones listed, about nine tenths are singletons. Germline assignment: CDR1 SEHNR and CDR2 FQNEAQ (reference sequence). The CDR3 covers 16 residues. V was trimmed by 8 bases and J by 2 bases, leaving 19 bases between them. The data stem from a study of shared clonotypes between healthy human individuals. Study-level information: Plates per donor: three CD4 naive, three CD4 memory, two CD8 naive, one CD8 memory.

Study conclusions and caveats: Donors were few, which limited the genetic and exposure-history diversity represented. It was the non-shared clonotypes that had lower generation probabilities than clonotypes shared by all four donors. Estimated richness values were generally larger in naive subsets than in memory subsets.

This rearrangement joins TRBV7-9 to TRBJ2-1, with D possibly called TRBD1 or TRBD2 (6 bases each). This clonotype was sampled from a man between 18 and 29 years old in good health. Some clones in this sample may be carry-over from other donors' samples. The sequenced sample was naive CD4+ T cells from PBMCs. Subset noted: CD45RA+ positively selected. CDR3 sequence reads: CASPGGGREAYNEQFF. The CDR3 DNA is TGTGCCAGCCCCGGAGGGGGGAGAGAGGCCTACAATGAGCAGTTCTTC.